A single sample is the source of the 25 T cell receptor beta chains below, sequenced in a study of blood T cell repertoires in COVID-19 (dated by TCRdb to 2020 to 2022). Library prep was done by the immunoSEQ multiplex PCR assay. In its TCRdb copy, this immuneACCESS table keeps in-frame sequences only and misses some clones. Where compared with another copy, unresolved V genes explain less than half of these, and the others have no known cause. Present in this sample are about 140,000 clones, about nine tenths of which were seen just once. Jointly, the top ten make up less than 0.95% of the sample. What was sequenced was peripheral blood. Source of these receptors: a woman aged 50 to 60 with acute or convalescent COVID-19.

The genes are TRBV6-5 and TRBJ2-1; D remains unclear. The CDR3 extends over 14 amino acids. CDR1 is MNHEY, CDR2 SVGAGI, per germline. V lost 7 bases, J lost 0 bases, and 10 bases lay in between. The CDR3 coding sequence is TGTGCCAGCAACGCCTTCAGCTCCTACAATGAGCAGTTCTTC. This codes for CASNAFSSYNEQFF.

The rearrangement links TRBV12-3 or TRBV12-4 to TRBJ1-1; 8 bases are shared with TRBD1. The CDR3 has 13 residues. J lost 4 bases, V lost 5 bases, and 3 bases had no gene match. CDR3 in amino acids: CASSQGATTEAFF. The DNA for the CDR3 is TGTGCCAGCAGTCAGGGGGCGACCACTGAAGCTTTCTTT.

The chain couples TRBV7-9 to TRBJ1-2; TRBD1 matches 7 bases. The trim removed 0 bases at V and 8 bases at J, leaving 6 bases unmatched. Germline V gene data show CDR1 as SEHNR and CDR2 as FQNEAQ (reference sequence). The CDR3 covers 14 residues. CDR3 sequence: CASSLARGLGGYTF. CDR3 coding DNA: TGTGCCAGCAGCTTAGCCAGGGGGTTAGGCGGCTACACCTTC. Looking up the rest from reference TRBV7-9 and TRBJ1-2 gives the full variable domain: DTGVSQNPRHKITKRGQNVTFRCDPISEHNRLYWYRQTLGQGPEFLTYFQNEAQLEKSRLLSDRFSAERPKGSFSTLEIQRTEQGDSAMYLCASSLARGLGGYTFGSGTRLTVV.

The chain links TRBV2 to TRBJ1-1, with D possibly matching TRBD1 (6 bases). V was cut by 1 base and J by 1 base, with 16 bases left in between. Per the germline V gene, CDR1 is SNHLY and CDR2 is FYNNEI. The CDR3 length is 17 residues. The CDR3 nucleotides are TGTGCCAGCAGTGAAGAGGTTCTGTGGACAGAGAACACTGAAGCTTTCTTT. Translating it yields CASSEEVLWTENTEAFF.

This chain joins TRBV7-6 and TRBJ2-3; tentative D call: TRBD1 (6 bases). Germline CDR1 reads SGHVS; CDR2 reads FNYEAQ. Deletions cut 5 bases from V and 1 base from J, with 22 bases between. This CDR3 contains 18 residues. Written as DNA, the CDR3 is TGTGCCAGCAGCCTCTCCAAGCAGGTCAGGGGTCGCACAGATACGCAGTATTTT. Its translation: CASSLSKQVRGRTDTQYF.

The chain uses TRBV14 and TRBJ2-7; D is perhaps TRBD1 (5 bases). Germline V gene lookup returns CDR1 SGHDN and CDR2 FVKESK. The V gene lost 0 bases and the J gene lost 1 base, with 13 bases spanning the gap. The CDR3 extends over 16 amino acids. The CDR3 DNA follows: TGTGCCAGCAGCCAAGATGACAGTACGATGTCCTACGAGCAGTACTTC. Its protein is CASSQDDSTMSYEQYF.

The V call is TRBV6-6, the J call TRBJ1-5, with 9 bases identical to TRBD1. The CDR3 loop spans 13 amino acids. V shed 6 bases, J shed 4 bases, and the junction held 1 base outside the gene matches. Germline V gene sequence: CDR1 MNHNY, CDR2 SVGAGI (reference sequence). CDR3 DNA: TGTGCCAGCAGGGGACAGGGAAATCAGCCCCAGCATTTT. Protein sequence: CASRGQGNQPQHF.

The chain uses TRBV20-1 and TRBJ1-1, with unresolved D. Trimming left V 7 bases short and J 5 bases short, with 11 bases between. This CDR3 comprises 11 residues. Germline V gene data show CDR1 as DFQATT and CDR2 as SNEGSKA (reference sequence). The CDR3 region is CSVAGRTEAFF. The CDR3 DNA is TGCAGTGTGGCTGGGAGGACTGAAGCTTTCTTT.

This sequence joins TRBV6-1 and TRBJ1-2, with 8 bases identical to TRBD1. V lost 2 bases and J lost 8; bases outside the gene matches: 4. The CDR3 runs 13 residues. Germline CDR1 and CDR2: MNHNS and SASEGT. The CDR3 loop is CASSEQGAGGYTF. CDR3 in DNA: TGTGCCAGCAGTGAACAGGGGGCTGGGGGCTACACCTTC.

This chain joins TRBV7-6 and TRBJ1-1; a possible D gene is TRBD1 (6 bases). V was pared by 4 bases and J by 1 base, with 10 bases between. Germline CDR1 reads SGHVS; CDR2 reads FNYEAQ. The CDR3 loop spans 14 amino acids. CDR3 nucleotide sequence: TGTGCCAGCAGCTCGGGGACATCGAACACTGAAGCTTTCTTT. This gives the protein CASSSGTSNTEAFF.

This rearrangement joins TRBV19 to TRBJ1-5; tentatively, D is TRBD1 (5 bases). Germline V lookup: CDR1 LNHDA, CDR2 SQIVND (reference sequence). There are 19 residues in the CDR3. Trimming removed 5 bases from V and 0 bases from J, with 23 bases in between. The CDR3 spells CASSPTLSQGRVSNQPQHF. CDR3 nucleotides: TGTGCCAGTAGTCCCACGCTTTCCCAGGGTCGGGTTAGCAATCAGCCCCAGCATTTT.

The rearrangement uses TRBV27 and TRBJ2-7, with a weak D call TRBD1 (5 bases). V was cut by 3 bases and J by 0 bases, with 12 bases left in between. CDR3 length equals 15 residues. Germline values: CDR1 MNHEY, CDR2 SMNVEV (reference sequence). CDR3 bases: TGTGCCAGCAGTTTCAGGGAAGGGGTCTCCTACGAGCAGTACTTC. Its translation is CASSFREGVSYEQYF.

The J gene is TRBJ1-5, the V gene TRBV6-1; possibly TRBD1 for D (6 bases). The V end lost 1 base, the J end lost 6 bases, and 10 bases lay between the germline ends. The CDR3 runs 14 residues. Germline CDR1 reads MNHNS; CDR2 reads SASEGT. The DNA of the CDR3 is TGTGCCAGCAGTGAAGGCCCGACAGGTCAGCCCCAGCATTTT. Its translation: CASSEGPTGQPQHF.

V is TRBV28 and J is TRBJ1-1; D is possibly TRBD1 (6 bases). Trimming shortened V by 6 bases and J by 3 bases, and 14 bases separated the two germline ends. Germline loops: CDR1 MDHEN, CDR2 SYDVKM. The CDR3 extends over 14 amino acids. The CDR3 sequence is CASSPRGAHTEAFF. The CDR3 DNA is TGTGCCAGCAGCCCCCGGGGGGCGCACACTGAAGCTTTCTTT.

The chain combines TRBV9 with TRBJ1-6, with 8 bases matching TRBD1. The V segment lost 4 bases and the J segment 6 bases; nucleotides outside the gene matches: 6. CDR3 length: 15 amino acids. Germline V lookup: CDR1 SGDLS, CDR2 YYNGEE. CDR3 bases: TGTGCCAGCAGCATGGGACAGGAGTTTAATTCACCCCTCCACTTT. It translates to CASSMGQEFNSPLHF.

This chain connects TRBV5-1 to TRBJ2-5; TRBD2 aligns across 14 bases. Germline V lookup: CDR1 SGHRS, CDR2 YFSETQ. The V segment lost 4 bases and the J segment 9 bases; nucleotides outside the gene matches: 5. There are 14 residues in the CDR3. This chain's CDR3 is CASSLRLAGGSQYF. The CDR3 DNA reads TGCGCCAGCAGCCTACGACTAGCGGGGGGGTCCCAGTACTTC.

This chain uses TRBV29-1 with TRBJ2-3; 12 nucleotides align to TRBD1. This CDR3 spans 14 amino acids. From germline, CDR1 is SQVTM and CDR2 ANQGSEA. V shed 3 bases and J 8 bases; nucleotides not matched to a gene: 6. The CDR3 DNA is TGCAGCGTTGAGCAGGGACAGGGGGCCGTTACGCAGTATTTT. It is translated as CSVEQGQGAVTQYF.

This clone was counted once. The chain couples TRBV6-6 to TRBJ1-5; 8 bases are shared with TRBD1. Germline V gives CDR1 MNHNY, CDR2 SVGAGI (reference sequence). This CDR3 has 14 amino acids. V lost 6 bases and J lost 7; bases outside the gene matches: 8. In nucleotides, the CDR3 is TGTGCCAGCAGAGGACAGGGTAGGGGGCAGCCCCAGCATTTT. It yields the protein CASRGQGRGQPQHF.

The rearrangement joins TRBV27 to TRBJ1-1, with 8 bases lining up with TRBD1. Germline CDR1 reads MNHEY; CDR2 reads SMNVEV (reference sequence). Trimming cost V 4 bases and J 1 base; bases outside gene matches: 17. The CDR3 runs 19 residues. Here the CDR3 reads CASSSNILRDRRGNTEAFF. The CDR3 DNA sequence: TGTGCCAGCAGTTCCAACATTCTCCGGGACAGGAGGGGGAACACTGAAGCTTTCTTT.

The chain couples TRBV9 to TRBJ2-3; D unclear. V lost 0 bases and J 3 bases, leaving 17 bases between the germline ends. The CDR3 totals 17 residues. Germline loops: CDR1 SGDLS, CDR2 YYNGEE. The CDR3 spells CASSVEGGSKWTDTQYF. The CDR3 DNA reads TGTGCCAGCAGCGTAGAAGGCGGTTCGAAGTGGACAGATACGCAGTATTTT.

CDR3 protein: CASSLGGGRNYEQYF. The CDR3, as DNA: TGTGCCAGCAGCTTAGGGGGCGGGCGCAACTACGAGCAGTACTTC. The rearrangement uses TRBV13 and TRBJ2-7; D is perhaps TRBD2 (5 bases). The germline CDR1 and CDR2 sequences are PRHDT and FYEKMQ (reference sequence). Trimming removed 0 bases at V and 3 bases at J, with 12 bases between. This CDR3 contains 15 residues.

The chain is built from TRBV3-1 (or the pseudogene TRBV3-2) and TRBJ2-7; 10 nucleotides align to TRBD1. The V and J ends lost 1 base and 5 bases, in that order; junction bases with no gene match: 2. Germline assignment: CDR1 LGHDT and CDR2 YNNKEL (reference sequence). CDR3 length: 14 residues. CDR3 bases: TGTGCCAGCAGCCAAGGGACAGGGGGGGACGAGCAGTACTTC. It codes for CASSQGTGGDEQYF.

V is TRBV19 and J is TRBJ1-1, with 11 nucleotides matching TRBD1. Germline lookup yields CDR1 LNHDA and CDR2 SQIVND (reference sequence). The ends lost 6 bases at V and 1 base at J; junction bases unmatched: 10. The CDR3 extends over 17 amino acids. The DNA for the CDR3 is TGTGCCAGTAGCCTCCCGACCGGGACAGGGGGGAACACTGAAGCTTTCTTT. Encoded protein: CASSLPTGTGGNTEAFF.

J is TRBJ1-1 and V is TRBV5-4; a weak D match, TRBD1 (6 bases). The CDR3 covers 15 residues. Germline V gene sequence: CDR1 SGHNT, CDR2 YYREEE (reference sequence). The V end was cut by 0 bases, the J end by 1 base, with 10 bases between. CDR3 coding DNA: TGTGCCAGCAGCTTGGACAGGGTGGGGAACACTGAAGCTTTCTTT. This codes for CASSLDRVGNTEAFF.

The rearrangement uses TRBV19 and TRBJ1-1; D is possibly TRBD1 (6 bases). The germline V gene has CDR1 LNHDA and CDR2 SQIVND (reference sequence). V lost 6 bases and J lost 4, with 15 bases in between. The CDR3 sequence is 14 residues long. CDR3 protein: CASSTPGESTEAFF. The CDR3 DNA sequence: TGTGCCAGTAGCACTCCAGGGGAATCCACTGAAGCTTTCTTT.